The subject of this entry is one TCR beta chain. This sample stems from a study of cytomegalovirus exposure and HLA in healthy donors. Study as a whole: As an earlier analysis found, around 200 million T cells yielded about 100 million unique TCR beta sequences.

The PCR ran on 60 Vbeta and 13 Jbeta primers. The protocol was immunoSEQ multiplex PCR, while the TCRdb copy is restricted to in-frame clones and leaves out a portion. The sample shows 150,000 to 200,000 clones, roughly 12% of them seen only once. The germline V and J ends were trimmed by 5 bases and 5 bases, with 17 bases remaining between them. Germline V gene sequence: CDR1 SGHDT, CDR2 YYEEEE. The CDR3 is 16 residues long. The source is a man in his fifties or sixties in good health and CMV-seropositive. The sequencing sample was made of PBMCs. V gene TRBV5-6 combines with J gene TRBJ1-6, with D perhaps TRBD1 (5 bases). For the CDR3, the DNA is TGTGCCAGCAGACCTCGGGTTTTAGGGGATAATTCACCCCTCCACTTT. Its protein is CASRPRVLGDNSPLHF.